This T cell receptor beta chain was sequenced in a study of cytomegalovirus exposure and HLA in healthy donors. Findings and caveats of the study: TCR beta chain V- and J-gene trimming was linked, in a later analysis, to a missense variant in DCLRE1C. Whilst most TCR sequences proved rare, a subset of public TCRs occurred across many donors. In a later analysis, HLA-C alleles had the fewest associated TCRs, DRB1 alleles the most.

CDR1 MGHRA and CDR2 YSYEKL come from the germline V gene. V lost 0 bases and J lost 4, with 10 bases in between. CDR3 size: 15 residues. To note about this clone: The antigen remains unidentified.

Use of 60 Vbeta and 13 Jbeta primers characterized the PCR. The repertoire was sequenced with immunoSEQ multiplex PCR; TCRdb's copy has only in-frame clones and lacks some. The sample includes under 250,000 clones, approximately 88% of them seen just once. The chain uses TRBV4-1 and TRBJ2-4; TRBD2 might be the D (6 bases). This receptor was taken from a boy between 2 and 15 years old in good health and CMV-seronegative. Sequenced sample: PBMCs. CDR3 coding DNA: TGCGCCAGCAGCCAAGATGAAAGCGGGAAAAACATTCAGTACTTC. Translating it yields CASSQDESGKNIQYF.